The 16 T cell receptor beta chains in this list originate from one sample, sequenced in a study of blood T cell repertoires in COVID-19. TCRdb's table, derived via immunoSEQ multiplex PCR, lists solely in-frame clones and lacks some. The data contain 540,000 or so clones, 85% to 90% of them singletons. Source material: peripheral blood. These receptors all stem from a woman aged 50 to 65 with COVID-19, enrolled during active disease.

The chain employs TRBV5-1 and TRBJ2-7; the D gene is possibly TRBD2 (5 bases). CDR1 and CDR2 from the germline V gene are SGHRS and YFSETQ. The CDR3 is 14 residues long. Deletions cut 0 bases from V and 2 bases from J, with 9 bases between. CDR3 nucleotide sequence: TGCGCCAGCAGCTTGGATCTGGGAGCCTACGAGCAGTACTTC. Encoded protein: CASSLDLGAYEQYF.

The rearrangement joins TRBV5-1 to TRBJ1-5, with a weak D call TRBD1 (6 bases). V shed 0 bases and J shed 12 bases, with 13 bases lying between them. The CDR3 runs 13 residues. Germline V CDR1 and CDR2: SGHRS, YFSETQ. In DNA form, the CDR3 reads TGCGCCAGCAGCTTGGAAGGGGGGGAGCACCAGCATTTT. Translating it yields CASSLEGGEHQHF.

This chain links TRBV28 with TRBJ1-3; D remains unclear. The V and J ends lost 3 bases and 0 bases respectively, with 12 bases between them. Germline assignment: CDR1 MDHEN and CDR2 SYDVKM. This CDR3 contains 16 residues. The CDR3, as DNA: TGTGCCAGCAGTTTGGAGAGGCGCCTCTCTGGAAACACCATATATTTT. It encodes CASSLERRLSGNTIYF.

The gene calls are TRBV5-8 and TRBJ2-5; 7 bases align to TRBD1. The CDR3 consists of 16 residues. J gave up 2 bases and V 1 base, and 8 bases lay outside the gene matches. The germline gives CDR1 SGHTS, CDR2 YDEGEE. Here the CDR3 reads CASSLSPGQPQETQYF. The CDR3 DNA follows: TGTGCCAGCAGCTTGTCACCGGGACAGCCTCAAGAGACCCAGTACTTC.

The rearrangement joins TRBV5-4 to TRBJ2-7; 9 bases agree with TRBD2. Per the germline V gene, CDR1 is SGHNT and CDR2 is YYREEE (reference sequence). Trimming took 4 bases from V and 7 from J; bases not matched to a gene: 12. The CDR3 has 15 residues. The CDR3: CASSGGGLAPLEQYF. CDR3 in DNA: TGTGCCAGCAGCGGGGGGGGACTAGCCCCTCTAGAGCAGTACTTC.

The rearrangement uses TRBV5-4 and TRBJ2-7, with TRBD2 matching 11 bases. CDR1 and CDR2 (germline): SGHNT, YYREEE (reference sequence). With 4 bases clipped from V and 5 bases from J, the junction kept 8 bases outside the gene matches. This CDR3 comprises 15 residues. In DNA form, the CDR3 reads TGTGCCAGCAGCACCGGATCGGGACTAGCGGACGAGCAGTACTTC. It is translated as CASSTGSGLADEQYF.

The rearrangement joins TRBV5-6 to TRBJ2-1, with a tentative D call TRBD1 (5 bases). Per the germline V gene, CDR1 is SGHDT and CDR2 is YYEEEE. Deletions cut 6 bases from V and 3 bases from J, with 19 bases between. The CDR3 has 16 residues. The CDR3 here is CASTTWGGASYNEQFF. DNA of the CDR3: TGTGCCAGCACCACCTGGGGTGGGGCGAGCTACAATGAGCAGTTCTTC.

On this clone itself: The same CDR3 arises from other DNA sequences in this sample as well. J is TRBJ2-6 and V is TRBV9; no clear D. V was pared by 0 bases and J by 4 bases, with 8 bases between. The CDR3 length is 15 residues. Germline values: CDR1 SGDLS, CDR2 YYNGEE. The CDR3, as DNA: TGTGCCAGCAGCGTAGGTGGCACGGGGGCCAACGTCCTGACTTTC. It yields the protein CASSVGGTGANVLTF.

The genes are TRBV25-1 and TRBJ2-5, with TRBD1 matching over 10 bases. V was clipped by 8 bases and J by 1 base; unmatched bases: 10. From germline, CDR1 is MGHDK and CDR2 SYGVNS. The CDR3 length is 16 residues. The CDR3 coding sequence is TGTGCCAGCCTCCGACACCGGGACAGGGGCCAAGAGACCCAGTACTTC. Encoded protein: CASLRHRDRGQETQYF.

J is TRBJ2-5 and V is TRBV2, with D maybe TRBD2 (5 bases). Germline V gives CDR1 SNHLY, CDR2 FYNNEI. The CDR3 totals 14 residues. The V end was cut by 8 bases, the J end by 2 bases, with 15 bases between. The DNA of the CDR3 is TGTGCCAGCGTCCCCAGGACTCCACAAGAGACCCAGTACTTC. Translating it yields CASVPRTPQETQYF.

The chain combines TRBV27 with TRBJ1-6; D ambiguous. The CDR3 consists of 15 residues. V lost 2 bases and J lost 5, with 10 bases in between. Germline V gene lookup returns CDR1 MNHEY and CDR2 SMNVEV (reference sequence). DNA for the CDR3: TGTGCCAGCAGTTTACTGGGGAGGAATAATTCACCCCTCCACTTT. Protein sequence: CASSLLGRNNSPLHF.

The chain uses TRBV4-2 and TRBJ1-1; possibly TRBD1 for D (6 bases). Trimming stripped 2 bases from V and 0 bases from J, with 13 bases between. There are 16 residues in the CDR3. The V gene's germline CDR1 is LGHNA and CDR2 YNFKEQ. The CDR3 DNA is TGTGCCAGCAGCCAACCCATGGACAGCATGAACACTGAAGCTTTCTTT. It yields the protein CASSQPMDSMNTEAFF.

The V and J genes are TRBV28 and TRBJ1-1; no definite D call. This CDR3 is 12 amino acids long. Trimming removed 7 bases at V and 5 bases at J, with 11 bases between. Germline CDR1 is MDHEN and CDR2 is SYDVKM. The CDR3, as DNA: TGTGCCAGCACGGGAGTTTGGACTGAAGCTTTCTTT. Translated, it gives CASTGVWTEAFF.

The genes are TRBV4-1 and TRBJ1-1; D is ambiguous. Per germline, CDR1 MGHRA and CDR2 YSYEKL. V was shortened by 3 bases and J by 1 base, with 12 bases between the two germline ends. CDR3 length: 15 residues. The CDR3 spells CASSQDSRWNTEAFF. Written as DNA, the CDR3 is TGCGCCAGCAGCCAGGATTCCAGGTGGAACACTGAAGCTTTCTTT.

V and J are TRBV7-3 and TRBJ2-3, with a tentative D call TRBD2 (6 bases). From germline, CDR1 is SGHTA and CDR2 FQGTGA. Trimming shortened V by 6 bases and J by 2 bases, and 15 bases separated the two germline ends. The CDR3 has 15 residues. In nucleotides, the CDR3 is TGTGCCAGCAGTCGCGGGGCCACTCCCACAGATACGCAGTATTTT. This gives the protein CASSRGATPTDTQYF.

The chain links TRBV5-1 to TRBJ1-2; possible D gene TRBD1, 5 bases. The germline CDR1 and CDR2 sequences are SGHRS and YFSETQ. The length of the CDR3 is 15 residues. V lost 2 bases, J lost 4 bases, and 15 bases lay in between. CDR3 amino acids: CASSFRDSNLYGYTF. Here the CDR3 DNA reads TGCGCCAGCAGCTTCCGGGACTCTAACCTCTATGGCTACACCTTC.